This TCR beta chain was identified in a study of memory CD4+ T cells and cytomegalovirus serostatus. Authors' data handling: After removing out-of-frame reads, 2,204,828 distinct TCRbeta sequences remained. Clones were read by immunoSEQ multiplex PCR, and TCRdb kept only the in-frame ones, dropping some. Clone size and the V and J calls come from that table; the DNA yielded D and trimming. The sample contains 30,000 to 45,000 clones, 70% to 85% of which appear only once. Germline CDR1 and CDR2: SGHTA and FQGTGA. V was trimmed by 5 bases and J by 4 bases, leaving 17 bases between them. The CDR3 extends over 15 amino acids. Single viable CD3+CD4+CD8-CD45RO+ cells were sorted as the memory CD4+ T cells.

Sequencing was performed on memory CD4+ T cells from blood. The clonotype originates from an adult in good health and CMV-seropositive. This chain links TRBV7-3 with TRBJ2-5; no clear D gene. The CDR3 is CASSQGLTERETQYF. CDR3 nucleotide sequence: TGTGCCAGCAGCCAAGGGTTGACGGAGCGAGAGACCCAGTACTTC.